This T cell receptor beta chain originates from a study of chemoradiotherapy in HPV16-positive cancers. Trimming removed 5 bases from V and 5 bases from J, with 9 bases in between. Germline V gene data show CDR1 as LGHNT and CDR2 as FRNRAP. This CDR3 is built from 12 residues. Over chemoradiotherapy, repertoires were sampled more than once. The table came from immunoSEQ multiplex PCR; TCRdb's copy has only in-frame clones and leaves some out. Of approximately 50,000 clones in the sample, roughly nine tenths were seen once. The clonotype comes from a human donor with HPV-associated anogenital cancer. V and J are TRBV12-5 and TRBJ1-1; TRBD1 might be the D (6 bases). The sample was blood, taken from a patient who underwent chemoradiotherapy. The CDR3 protein is CASGIQGTEAFF. In DNA, the CDR3 is TGTGCTAGTGGTATACAGGGAACTGAAGCTTTCTTT.